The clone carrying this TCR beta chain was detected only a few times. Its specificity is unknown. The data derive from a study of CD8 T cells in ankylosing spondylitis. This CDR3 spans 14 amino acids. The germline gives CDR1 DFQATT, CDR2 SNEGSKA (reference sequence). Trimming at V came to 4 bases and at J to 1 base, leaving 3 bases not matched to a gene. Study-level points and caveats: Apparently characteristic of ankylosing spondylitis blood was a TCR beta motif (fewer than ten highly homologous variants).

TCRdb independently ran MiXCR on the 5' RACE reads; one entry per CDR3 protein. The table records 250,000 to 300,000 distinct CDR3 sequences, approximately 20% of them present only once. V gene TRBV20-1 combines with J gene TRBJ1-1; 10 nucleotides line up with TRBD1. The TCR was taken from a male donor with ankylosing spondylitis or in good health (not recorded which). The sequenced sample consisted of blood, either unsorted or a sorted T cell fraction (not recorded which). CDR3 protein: CSAIRDRGNTEAFF. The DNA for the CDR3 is TGCAGTGCTATCCGGGACAGGGGGAACACTGAAGCTTTCTTT.